Below, one TCR beta chain is given with its context. Its antigen is currently unknown. Time point specified: cycle 4 day 1 (C4D1), after less than 7 weeks of nivolumab. All patients experienced relapse after autologous stem cell transplantation, and brentuximab vedotin exposure was variable. Best responses fell into complete response, partial response or progressive disease. The CDR3 extends over 16 amino acids. The trim removed 3 bases at V and 3 bases at J, leaving 8 bases unmatched. From germline, CDR1 is MDHEN and CDR2 SYDVKM. This sample was taken from a study of PD-1 blockade in classical Hodgkin lymphoma. General observations from the study: It was among complete responders that baseline diversity resembled that of newly diagnosed patients. Reports indicated that newly diagnosed patients had lower baseline TCR diversity than healthy donors did. It was CD4+ TCR diversity, not CD8+, that rose significantly by C4D1.

Profiled with immunoSEQ multiplex PCR; TCRdb holds only in-frame clones, not every one. The sample lists roughly 94,000 clones; about 92% were seen once. The clonotype was recovered from a human donor with classical Hodgkin lymphoma. This rearrangement joins TRBV28 to TRBJ2-4; the match to TRBD1 covers 7 bases. The sample was peripheral blood mononuclear cells (PBMCs), taken before the fourth cycle of nivolumab. The CDR3 coding sequence is TGTGCCAGCAGTTTGATTGACAGGGCGGGCAAAAACATTCAGTACTTC. Its translation is CASSLIDRAGKNIQYF.